Listed here are 16 T cell receptor beta chains from one sample, sequenced in a study of blood T cell repertoires in COVID-19. Assay used: immunoSEQ multiplex PCR; TCRdb lists only in-frame clones, some missing. The sample records about 230,000 clones, approximately 90% being singletons. The sample comprised PBMCs or T cells enriched from blood (not recorded which). The receptors shown here come from a woman aged 40 to 50 with acute COVID-19.

The genes are TRBV6-2 or TRBV6-3 and TRBJ1-5; D perhaps matches TRBD1 (6 bases). V lost 2 bases to trimming and J lost 4 bases, with 12 bases between them. The CDR3 consists of 15 residues. Germline values: CDR1 MNHEY, CDR2 SVGEGT. CDR3 amino acids: CASSYDRTENQPQHF. The CDR3, as DNA: TGTGCCAGCAGTTACGATAGGACAGAAAATCAGCCCCAGCATTTT.

The chain couples TRBV5-4 to TRBJ1-5; TRBD1 aligns across 10 bases. The germline V gene encodes CDR1 SGHNT and CDR2 YYREEE (reference sequence). V dropped 3 bases and J dropped 11; count of bases not matched to a gene: 5. The CDR3 is 13 amino acids. The CDR3 bases are TGTGCCAGCAGCTGGGACAGGGGAGGGGCCCAGCATTTT. Protein product: CASSWDRGGAQHF. The variable domain in full, with the rest retrieved from reference TRBV5-4 and TRBJ1-5, is ETGVTQSPTHLIKTRGQQVTLRCSSQSGHNTVSWYQQALGQGPQFIFQYYREEENGRGNFPPRFSGLQFPNYSSELNVNALELDDSALYLCASSWDRGGAQHFGDGTRLSIL.

The chain employs TRBV7-7 and TRBJ1-1; TRBD1 agrees at 10 bases. CDR1 and CDR2 (germline): SSHAT, FNYEAQ (reference sequence). This CDR3 region has 14 residues. The V gene end was trimmed by 5 bases and the J gene end by 6 bases; junction bases not matched to a gene: 6. The CDR3 here is CASSTRDRGSEAFF. As DNA, the CDR3 is TGTGCCAGCAGCACCCGGGACAGGGGTTCTGAAGCTTTCTTT.

This clone came up once. The rearrangement links TRBV27 to TRBJ2-5; 7 bases are a match to TRBD1. The CDR3 runs to 15 residues. Germline V CDR1 and CDR2: MNHEY, SMNVEV (reference sequence). Trimming at V came to 6 bases and at J to 1 base, leaving 8 bases not matched to a gene. The CDR3 nucleotides read TGTGCCAGCAGGCCGGGACAGAGAATCCAAGAGACCCAGTACTTC. Protein sequence: CASRPGQRIQETQYF.

In this sample, this clone turned up many times. V is TRBV2 and J is TRBJ2-3; tentative D call: TRBD2 (6 bases). V lost 6 bases, J lost 0 bases, and 25 bases lay in between. The CDR3 contains 19 residues. Germline CDR1 reads SNHLY; CDR2 reads FYNNEI. In DNA, the CDR3 is TGTGCCAGCAGCGTATGGATACTAGCCTCTCTCTCTAGCACAGATACGCAGTATTTT. This sequence encodes CASSVWILASLSSTDTQYF.

This clone was picked up one time. V and J are TRBV4-1 and TRBJ2-1; 11 positions agree with TRBD2. The germline V gene has CDR1 MGHRA and CDR2 YSYEKL. The CDR3 extends over 16 amino acids. Trimming removed 3 bases from V and 9 bases from J; junction bases left unmatched: 10. CDR3: CASSQVTSGSRVEQFF. CDR3 nucleotide sequence: TGCGCCAGCAGCCAGGTTACTAGCGGGAGTAGGGTTGAGCAGTTCTTC.

J is TRBJ2-5 and V is TRBV5-1; D uncertain. Trimming shortened V by 1 base and J by 7 bases, and 5 bases separated the two germline ends. The CDR3 totals 11 residues. Per the germline V gene, CDR1 is SGHRS and CDR2 is YFSETQ. The CDR3 DNA reads TGCGCCAGCAGCTTGTCCGGGACCCAGTACTTC. Translating it yields CASSLSGTQYF. Full variable domain (missing parts from reference TRBV5-1 and TRBJ2-5): KAGVTQTPRYLIKTRGQQVTLSCSPISGHRSVSWYQQTPGQGLQFLFEYFSETQRNKGNFPGRFSGRQFSNSRSEMNVSTLELGDSALYLCASSLSGTQYFGPGTRLLVL.

A remark on this clone: The identical CDR3 is also encoded by other nucleotide sequences in the sample. The chain is built from TRBV13 and TRBJ2-1, with 10 bases identical to TRBD2. CDR1 is PRHDT and CDR2 is FYEKMQ in the germline V gene (reference sequence). The CDR3 contains 15 residues. V trimming: 5 bases; J trimming: 8 bases; junction bases outside the gene matches: 9. As DNA, the CDR3 is TGTGCCAGCAGCCCATTAGCGGGGGGAGGAGATGAGCAGTTCTTC. It translates to CASSPLAGGGDEQFF.

The genes are TRBV5-8 and TRBJ2-7; D may be TRBD2 (5 bases). Germline CDR1 reads SGHTS; CDR2 reads YDEGEE. The CDR3 sequence is 16 residues long. The germline V and J ends were trimmed by 4 bases and 2 bases, with 19 bases remaining between them. The CDR3 loop is CASSLRGSAAAYEQYV. Here the CDR3 DNA reads TGTGCCAGCAGCCTGCGCGGGTCAGCGGCCGCCTACGAGCAGTACGTC.

The chain combines TRBV19 with TRBJ1-6; 7 bases match TRBD1. The length of the CDR3 is 16 residues. Germline lookup yields CDR1 LNHDA and CDR2 SQIVND (reference sequence). Trimming took 6 bases from V and 8 from J; bases not matched to a gene: 13. Written as DNA, the CDR3 is TGTGCCAGTAGCGCTACCCGGGACAGCGTTTATTCACCCCTCCACTTT. It yields the protein CASSATRDSVYSPLHF. Combining the CDR3 with reference TRBV19 and TRBJ1-6 gives the whole variable domain DGGITQSPKYLFRKEGQNVTLSCEQNLNHDAMYWYRQDPGQGLRLIYYSQIVNDFQKGDIAEGYSVSREKKESFPLTVTSAQKNPTAFYLCASSATRDSVYSPLHFGNGTRLTVT.

This chain joins TRBV29-1 and TRBJ2-7; TRBD2 is a possible D gene (6 bases). Trimming pared 3 bases from V and 0 bases from J, leaving 21 bases between. This CDR3 is 17 amino acids long. Germline V gives CDR1 SQVTM, CDR2 ANQGSEA. The CDR3 sequence: CSVEIGGRRESSYEQYF. CDR3 bases: TGCAGCGTTGAGATCGGGGGACGCCGAGAGAGCTCCTACGAGCAGTACTTC.

This chain links TRBV14 with TRBJ2-3; 7 bases line up with TRBD2. Germline assignment: CDR1 SGHDN and CDR2 FVKESK. The junction had 3 bases not matched to a gene; V was cut back by 4 bases and J by 2 bases. The CDR3 sequence is 14 residues long. CDR3 region: CASSPSGVTDTQYF. The CDR3 coding sequence is TGTGCCAGCAGCCCGAGCGGGGTCACAGATACGCAGTATTTT.

This clone occurred a few times. The V call is TRBV11-3, the J call TRBJ1-2; D is perhaps TRBD1 (6 bases). The CDR3 is 14 amino acids. Germline assignment: CDR1 SGHNT and CDR2 YENEEA. Trimming pared 5 bases from V and 3 bases from J, leaving 13 bases between. The CDR3 DNA reads as TGTGCCAGCAGCCCGAGGGGGGGAGACTATGGCTACACCTTC. Protein product: CASSPRGGDYGYTF.

Ten or more counts support this clone. This sequence joins TRBV24-1 and TRBJ1-2; 7 positions agree with TRBD1. CDR3 length equals 17 residues. Germline lookup yields CDR1 KGHDR and CDR2 SFDVKD. The V segment lost 4 bases and the J segment 0 bases; nucleotides outside the gene matches: 10. CDR3 residues: CATSEAAGGTANYGYTF. The CDR3 coding sequence is TGTGCCACCAGTGAGGCTGCGGGAGGGACAGCTAACTATGGCTACACCTTC.

The V gene is TRBV7-2, the J gene TRBJ2-7; the D gene is possibly TRBD1 (5 bases). Germline loops: CDR1 SGHTA, CDR2 FQGNSA. CDR3 length: 12 residues. V shed 6 bases and J shed 3 bases, with 9 bases lying between them. The CDR3 sequence: CASSLQVYEQYF. The CDR3 DNA follows: TGTGCCAGCAGTCTACAGGTCTACGAGCAGTACTTC.

V is TRBV5-4 and J is TRBJ2-6, with TRBD1 as a possible D gene (5 bases). The germline V gene has CDR1 SGHNT and CDR2 YYREEE (reference sequence). The CDR3 contains 18 residues. Trimming pared 0 bases from V and 1 base from J, leaving 14 bases between. The CDR3 region has the DNA TGTGCCAGCAGCTTGGGGGGCGGCCCGGGTTCTGGGGCCAACGTCCTGACTTTC. Amino acid sequence: CASSLGGGPGSGANVLTF.